In its sample, the clone carrying this TCR beta chain was seen once. Generation of bulk TCR libraries relied on previously described methods and listed TCR primers. TCRdb re-derived calls from the PCR reads in MiXCR, one entry per CDR3 protein. This sample has about 510,000 distinct CDR3 sequences; 20% to 25% occur once, and the top ten carry roughly 0.81%. This sample was included in a study of molecular identifiers for immune sequencing clone quantification. The V and J ends lost 0 bases and 5 bases respectively, with 13 bases between them. The CDR3 is 15 amino acids. Germline-derived CDR1 and CDR2 are LGHDT and YNNKEL (reference sequence).

Source material: naive CD8+ T cells from blood, with Jurkat cell RNA spiked in. The subset is: FACS-sorted CD8+CD4-CCR7+CD45RA+ naive T cells. The receptor was derived from a human donor in good health. Some libraries in this study had Jurkat cell RNA spiked in. The chain employs TRBV3-1 and TRBJ2-5, with unresolved D. CDR3 sequence: CASSQDSGLGETQYF. The CDR3 bases are TGTGCCAGCAGCCAAGATTCCGGGTTGGGGGAGACCCAGTACTTC.